This TCR beta chain is from a study of shared clonotypes between healthy human individuals. Study context: With ages of 18 to 49, the donors were two women and three men. Per donor, CD8 memory used one plate, CD8 naive used two, CD4 memory used three and CD4 naive used three. Whole-study findings and limits: Across subsets, estimated richness was generally greater for naive than for memory populations.

Notes on this clone: Its target is not known.

The CDR3 sequence is 12 residues long. From germline, CDR1 is SEHNR and CDR2 FQNEAQ (reference sequence). With 9 bases removed from V and 7 bases from J, the gap between germline ends came to 16 bases. Sorted-subset replicate PCRs used approximately 190 ng of genomic DNA. This amount corresponded to 30,000 to 35,000 T cell genomes. Libraries were prepared by immunoSEQ multiplex PCR; TCRdb keeps only in-frame clonotypes and omits some of them. The table includes 550,000 to 800,000 clones, about 92% detected once. The chain has TRBV7-9 and TRBJ2-7, with D unclear. This TCR came from a man younger than 35 in good health. Some clones in this sample may be carry-over from other donors' samples. The material sequenced was memory CD8+ T cells from PBMCs. Specified subset: CD45RO+ cells pooled with CCR7-negative TemRA cells. The CDR3: CASAALVGEQYF. The CDR3 bases are TGTGCCAGTGCCGCCTTGGTGGGGGAGCAGTACTTC.